This TCR beta chain was sequenced in a study of early T cells in non-severe SARS-CoV-2 infection. About the research overall: Sequencing of unsorted whole blood was done on bulk RNA, leaving chains unpaired.

Unique molecular identifiers were added to individual cDNA molecules. TCRdb itself ran the 5' RACE reads through MiXCR, one entry per CDR3 protein. The sample shows about 110,000 distinct CDR3 sequences, roughly 12% of them seen only once. There are a few counts of this clonotype. Its antigen remains unidentified. CDR1 is SGHKS, CDR2 YYEKEE, per germline (reference sequence). The CDR3 has 15 residues. J gave up 0 bases and V 0 bases, and 2 bases lay outside the gene matches. General study results and limits: CD4 and private specificities were missed by VDJdb matching, which favored anti-spike CD8 responses.

The TCR originated in an adult who was a healthcare worker with PCR-confirmed SARS-CoV-2 infection or an uninfected control (not recorded which). Sequenced here: whole blood, sampled at baseline. The V gene is TRBV5-5, the J gene TRBJ1-2; 7 bases are shared with TRBD1. The CDR3 spells CASSLAGQSNYGYTF. CDR3 coding DNA: TGTGCCAGCAGCTTGGCGGGACAGTCTAACTATGGCTACACCTTC.